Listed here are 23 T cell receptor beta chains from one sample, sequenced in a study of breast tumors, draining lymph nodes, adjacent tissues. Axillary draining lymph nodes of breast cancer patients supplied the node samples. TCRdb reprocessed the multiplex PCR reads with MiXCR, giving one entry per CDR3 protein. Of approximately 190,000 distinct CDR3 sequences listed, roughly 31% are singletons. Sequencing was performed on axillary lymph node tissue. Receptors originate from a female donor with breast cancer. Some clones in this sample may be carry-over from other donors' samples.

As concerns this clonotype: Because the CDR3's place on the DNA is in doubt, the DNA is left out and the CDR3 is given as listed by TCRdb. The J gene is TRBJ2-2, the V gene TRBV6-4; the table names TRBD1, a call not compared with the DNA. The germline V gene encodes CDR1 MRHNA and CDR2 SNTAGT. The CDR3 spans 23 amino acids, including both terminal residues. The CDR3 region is CASSEEVRYRAVLRAGRTGELFF.

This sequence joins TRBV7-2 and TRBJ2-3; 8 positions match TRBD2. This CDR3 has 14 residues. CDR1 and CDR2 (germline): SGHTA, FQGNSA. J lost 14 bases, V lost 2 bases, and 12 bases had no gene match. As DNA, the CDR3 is TGTGCCAGCAGCTTAAGAGGAGGGGCGGGAGGTGTGTATTTT. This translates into CASSLRGGAGGVYF.

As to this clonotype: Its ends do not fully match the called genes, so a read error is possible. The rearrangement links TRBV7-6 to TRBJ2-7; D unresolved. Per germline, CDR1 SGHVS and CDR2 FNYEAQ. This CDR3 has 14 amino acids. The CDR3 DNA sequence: TGTGCCAGCAGCTCGGCGCAAACCCCCTCCGAGCAGACCTTC. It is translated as CASSSAQTPSEQTF.

The CDR3 is CASSTGTGGAGSPLHF. The CDR3 coding sequence is TGTGCCAGCAGCACAGGGACAGGGGGCGCCGGTTCACCCCTCCACTTT. This chain uses TRBV7-3 with TRBJ1-6; 12 nucleotides line up with TRBD1. The trim removed 5 bases at V and 9 bases at J, leaving 8 bases unmatched. The germline gives CDR1 SGHTA, CDR2 FQGTGA. CDR3 length: 16 amino acids.

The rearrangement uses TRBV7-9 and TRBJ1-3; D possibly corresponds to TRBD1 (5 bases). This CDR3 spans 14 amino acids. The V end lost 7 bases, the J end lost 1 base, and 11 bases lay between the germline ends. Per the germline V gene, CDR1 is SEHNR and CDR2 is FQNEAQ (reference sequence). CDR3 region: CASTRGGSGNTIYF. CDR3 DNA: TGTGCCAGCACCCGTGGGGGGTCTGGAAACACCATATATTTT.

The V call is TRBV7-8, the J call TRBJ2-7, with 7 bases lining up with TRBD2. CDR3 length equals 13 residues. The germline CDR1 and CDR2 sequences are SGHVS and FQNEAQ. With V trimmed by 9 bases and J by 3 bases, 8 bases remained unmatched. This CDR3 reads CARVGGDLYEQYV. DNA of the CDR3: TGTGCCAGGGTGGGGGGGGACCTCTACGAGCAGTACGTC.

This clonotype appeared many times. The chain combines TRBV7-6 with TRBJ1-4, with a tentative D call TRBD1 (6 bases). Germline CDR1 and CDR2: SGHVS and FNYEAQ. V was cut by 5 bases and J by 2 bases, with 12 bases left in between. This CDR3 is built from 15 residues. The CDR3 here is CASSPRQETNEKLFF. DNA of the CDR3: TGTGCCAGCAGCCCCCGACAGGAGACTAATGAAAAACTGTTTTTT.

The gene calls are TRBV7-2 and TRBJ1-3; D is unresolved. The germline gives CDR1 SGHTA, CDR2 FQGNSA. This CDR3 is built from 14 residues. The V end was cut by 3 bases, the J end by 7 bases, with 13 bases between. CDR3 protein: CASSFRGGSNTIYF. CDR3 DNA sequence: TGTGCCAGCAGCTTTCGTGGCGGGTCGAACACCATATATTTT. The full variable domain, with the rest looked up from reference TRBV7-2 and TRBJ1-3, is GAGVSQSPSNKVTEKGKDVELRCDPISGHTALYWYRQSLGQGLEFLIYFQGNSAPDKSGLPSDRFSAERTGGSVSTLTIQRTQQEDSAVYLCASSFRGGSNTIYFGEGSWLTVV.

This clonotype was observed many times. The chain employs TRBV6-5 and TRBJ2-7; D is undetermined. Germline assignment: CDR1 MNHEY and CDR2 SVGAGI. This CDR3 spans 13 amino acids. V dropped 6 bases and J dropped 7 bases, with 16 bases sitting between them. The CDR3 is CASRKDPVREQYF. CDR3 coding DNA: TGTGCCAGCAGAAAGGACCCTGTGAGGGAGCAGTACTTC.

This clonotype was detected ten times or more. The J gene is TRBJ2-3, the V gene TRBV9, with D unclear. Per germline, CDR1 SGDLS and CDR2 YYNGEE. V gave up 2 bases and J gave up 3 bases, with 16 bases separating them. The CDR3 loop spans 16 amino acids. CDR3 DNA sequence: TGTGCCAGCAGCGTCGTCTTCCCCTTTCGAACAGATACGCAGTATTTT. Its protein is CASSVVFPFRTDTQYF.

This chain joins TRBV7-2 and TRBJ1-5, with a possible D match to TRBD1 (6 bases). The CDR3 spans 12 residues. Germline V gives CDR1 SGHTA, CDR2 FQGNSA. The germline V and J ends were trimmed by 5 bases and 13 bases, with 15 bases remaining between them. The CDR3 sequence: CASSLSTGQQHF. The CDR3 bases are TGTGCCAGCAGCCTGTCGACAGGTCAACAGCATTTT.

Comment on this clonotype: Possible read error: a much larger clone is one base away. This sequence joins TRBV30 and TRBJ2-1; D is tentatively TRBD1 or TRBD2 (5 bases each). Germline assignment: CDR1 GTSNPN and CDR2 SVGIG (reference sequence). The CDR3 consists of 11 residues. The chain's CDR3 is CAWSGANDQFF. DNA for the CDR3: TGTGCCTGGAGCGGGGCTAATGATCAGTTCTTC.

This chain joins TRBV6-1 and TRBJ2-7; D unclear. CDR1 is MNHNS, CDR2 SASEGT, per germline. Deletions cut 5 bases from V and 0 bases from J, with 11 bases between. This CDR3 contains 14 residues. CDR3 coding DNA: TGTGCCAGCAGTCACCAGGACGGCTCCTACGAGCAGTACTTC. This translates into CASSHQDGSYEQYF.

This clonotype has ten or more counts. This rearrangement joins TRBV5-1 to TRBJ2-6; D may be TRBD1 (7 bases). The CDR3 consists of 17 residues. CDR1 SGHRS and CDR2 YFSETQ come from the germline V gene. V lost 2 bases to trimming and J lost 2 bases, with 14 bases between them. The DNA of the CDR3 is TGCGCCAGCAGCTTATATCCAGGGGGGCCTGGGGCCAACGTCCTGACTTTC. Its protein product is CASSLYPGGPGANVLTF.

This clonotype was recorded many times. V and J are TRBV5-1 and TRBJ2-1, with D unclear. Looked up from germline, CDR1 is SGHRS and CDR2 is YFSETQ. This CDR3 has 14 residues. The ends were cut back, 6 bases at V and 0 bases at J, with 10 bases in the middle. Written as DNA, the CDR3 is TGCGCCAGCAACAAAGGGAACTCCTACAATGAGCAGTTCTTC. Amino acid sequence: CASNKGNSYNEQFF.

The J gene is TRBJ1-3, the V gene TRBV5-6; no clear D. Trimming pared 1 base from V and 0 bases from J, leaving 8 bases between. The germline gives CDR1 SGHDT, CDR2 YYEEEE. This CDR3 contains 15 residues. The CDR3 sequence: CASSLILPSGNTIYF. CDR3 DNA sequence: TGTGCCAGCAGCTTGATATTGCCCTCTGGAAACACCATATATTTT.

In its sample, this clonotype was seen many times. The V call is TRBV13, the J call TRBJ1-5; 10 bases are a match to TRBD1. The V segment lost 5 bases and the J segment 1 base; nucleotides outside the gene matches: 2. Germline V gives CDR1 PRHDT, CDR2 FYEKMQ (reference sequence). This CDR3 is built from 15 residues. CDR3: CASSEGQGSNQPQHF. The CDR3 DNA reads TGTGCCAGCAGCGAGGGACAGGGGAGCAATCAGCCCCAGCATTTT.

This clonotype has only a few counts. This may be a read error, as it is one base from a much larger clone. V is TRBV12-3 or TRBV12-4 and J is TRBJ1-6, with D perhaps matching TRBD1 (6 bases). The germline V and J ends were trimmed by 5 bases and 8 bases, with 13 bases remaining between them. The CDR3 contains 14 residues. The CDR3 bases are TGTGCCAGCAGTCACACAGGGTTCCATTCACCCCTCCACTTT. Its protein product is CASSHTGFHSPLHF.

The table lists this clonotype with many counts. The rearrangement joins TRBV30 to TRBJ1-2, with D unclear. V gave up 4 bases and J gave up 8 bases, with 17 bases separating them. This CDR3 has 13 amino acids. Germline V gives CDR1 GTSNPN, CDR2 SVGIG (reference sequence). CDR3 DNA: TGTGCCTGGACGGCCACAACATTGGGGGGCTACACCTTC. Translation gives CAWTATTLGGYTF.

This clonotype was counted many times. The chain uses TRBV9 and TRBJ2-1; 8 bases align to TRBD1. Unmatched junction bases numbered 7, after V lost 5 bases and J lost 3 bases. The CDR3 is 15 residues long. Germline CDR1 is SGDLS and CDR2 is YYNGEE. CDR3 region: CASRGGGQGYNEQFF. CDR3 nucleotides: TGTGCCAGCAGGGGGGGAGGACAGGGCTACAATGAGCAGTTCTTC.

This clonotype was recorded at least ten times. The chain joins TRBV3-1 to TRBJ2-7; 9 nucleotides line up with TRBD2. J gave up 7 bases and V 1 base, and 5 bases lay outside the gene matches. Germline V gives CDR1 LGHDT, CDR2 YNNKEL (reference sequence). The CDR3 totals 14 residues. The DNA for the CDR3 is TGTGCCAGCAGCCAAGGCGGGGGGGCCGGGGAGCAGTACTTC. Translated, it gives CASSQGGGAGEQYF.

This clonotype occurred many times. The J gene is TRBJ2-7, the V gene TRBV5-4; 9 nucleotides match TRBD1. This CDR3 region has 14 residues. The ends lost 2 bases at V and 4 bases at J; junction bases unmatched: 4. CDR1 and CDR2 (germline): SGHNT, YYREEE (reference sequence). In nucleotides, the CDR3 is TGTGCCAGCAGCTTTGGACAGGGGCTATACGAGCAGTACTTC. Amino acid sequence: CASSFGQGLYEQYF.

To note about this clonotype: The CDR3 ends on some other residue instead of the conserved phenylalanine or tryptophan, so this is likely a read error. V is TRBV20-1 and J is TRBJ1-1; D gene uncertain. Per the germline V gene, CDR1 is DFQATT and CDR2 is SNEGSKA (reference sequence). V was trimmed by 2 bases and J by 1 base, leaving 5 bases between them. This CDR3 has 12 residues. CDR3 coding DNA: TGCAGTGCTAGAAGTCCGAACACTGAAGCTTTCATT. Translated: CSARSPNTEAFI.